Listed below are T cell receptor beta chains from one sample, sequenced in a study of CXCR3-negative and CXCR3-positive naive CD8 T cells. No DNA is given; TCRdb re-called the 5' RACE reads and lists each CDR3 protein once. This sample contains 5,700 or so distinct CDR3 sequences. Sequences were obtained from naive CXCR3+ CD8+ T cells from blood. Receptor source: a human donor in good health. Some clones in this sample may be carry-over from other donors' samples. CDR3s include the opening cysteine and the closing phenylalanine or tryptophan. Clone sizes are given selectively: once, few, many, or a class where the clone is expanded.

CDR3 length	V gene	clone size	J gene	CDR3 protein
18	TRBV6-4	.	TRBJ1-5	CASSEFRTGVIRNQPQHF
15	TRBV29-1	.	TRBJ2-1	CSVEGGFVRKNEQFF
15	TRBV29-1	.	TRBJ2-5	CSVEAGGPEGLTQYF
16	TRBV4-2	.	TRBJ2-2	CASSQDLGLATGELFF
14	TRBV5-1	.	TRBJ1-1	CASSPGEGNTEAFF
15	TRBV12-3/TRBV12-4	.	TRBJ2-7	CASSFGGTDPYEQYF
16	TRBV20-1	medium-sized	TRBJ2-5	CSAQSRGSRYQETQYF
16	TRBV7-2	medium-sized	TRBJ2-2	CASSYLAGVDTGELFF
11	TRBV20-1	.	TRBJ1-1	CSAVSTGAPFF
15	TRBV29-1	.	TRBJ2-3	CSVDGQGPPSNTQYF
15	TRBV7-8	medium-sized	TRBJ2-1	CASTPTSGGNNEQFF
15	TRBV29-1	medium-sized	TRBJ2-1	CSVEWAGSPYNEQFF
16	TRBV4-1	medium-sized	TRBJ2-1	CASSHEGLVRSNEQFF
14	TRBV6-5	.	TRBJ1-4	CASSSGQSNEKLFF
13	TRBV10-3	medium-sized	TRBJ1-1	CAISYGENTEAFF
16	TRBV11-2	medium-sized	TRBJ2-1	CASSPLAGGPSNEQFF
15	TRBV15	.	TRBJ2-3	CATSPNGQETDTQYF
13	TRBV27	medium-sized	TRBJ2-1	CASMSGGYNEQFF
14	TRBV27	.	TRBJ1-5	CASSPGTDYQPQHF
12	TRBV29-1	.	TRBJ2-7	CSVVTLVGEQYF
17	TRBV5-1	.	TRBJ2-2	CASSLAQLIIDTGELFF
12	TRBV29-1	medium-sized	TRBJ2-2	CSVWAGTGELFF
14	TRBV29-1	medium-sized	TRBJ2-1	CSVEGGDRMNEQFF
14	TRBV5-1	.	TRBJ2-1	CASSPESAYNEQFF
13	TRBV9	.	TRBJ1-1	CASSEGPGTEAFF
15	TRBV5-6	.	TRBJ1-5	CASSQEGGGNQPQHF
13	TRBV28	medium-sized	TRBJ2-2	CASSLGGSGELFF
15	TRBV29-1	medium-sized	TRBJ1-2	CSATPFRGRADGYTF
11	TRBV30	.	TRBJ2-7	CAWSVSYEQYF
15	TRBV15	medium-sized	TRBJ2-1	CATGAGRSSYNEQFF
11	TRBV29-1	.	TRBJ1-2	CRVRTAYGYTF
15	TRBV11-3	.	TRBJ2-5	CASSHPVNAEDTQYF
14	TRBV2	.	TRBJ1-1	CASNQGPMNTEAFF
17	TRBV9	medium-sized	TRBJ2-3	CASIEGAGPSSTDTQYF
12	TRBV29-1	medium-sized	TRBJ2-1	CSGEGGYNEQFF
17	TRBV5-1	.	TRBJ2-3	CASSSPGQGASTDTQYF
13	TRBV12-3/TRBV12-4	.	TRBJ2-5	CASSMGQGETQYF
13	TRBV29-1	medium-sized	TRBJ2-5	CSVLSWSGETQYF
14	TRBV9	large	TRBJ1-2	CASSAGQGSFGYTF
11	TRBV29-1	.	TRBJ2-1	CSVEGTHEQFF
14	TRBV20-1	.	TRBJ2-7	CSARDSQGSYEQYF
14	TRBV4-3	medium-sized	TRBJ2-1	CASSQDTTYNEQFF
13	TRBV29-1	medium-sized	TRBJ1-1	CSVQQGVDTEAFF
14	TRBV20-1	.	TRBJ2-7	CSARDRDNNYEQHF
13	TRBV9	medium-sized	TRBJ2-2	CASSGGNTGELFF
15	TRBV4-2	.	TRBJ2-7	CASSRSSGGSYEQYF
15	TRBV6-4	.	TRBJ2-1	CASSEDAIRGDEQFF
14	TRBV29-1	medium-sized	TRBJ2-3	CSVEGPLGADTQYF